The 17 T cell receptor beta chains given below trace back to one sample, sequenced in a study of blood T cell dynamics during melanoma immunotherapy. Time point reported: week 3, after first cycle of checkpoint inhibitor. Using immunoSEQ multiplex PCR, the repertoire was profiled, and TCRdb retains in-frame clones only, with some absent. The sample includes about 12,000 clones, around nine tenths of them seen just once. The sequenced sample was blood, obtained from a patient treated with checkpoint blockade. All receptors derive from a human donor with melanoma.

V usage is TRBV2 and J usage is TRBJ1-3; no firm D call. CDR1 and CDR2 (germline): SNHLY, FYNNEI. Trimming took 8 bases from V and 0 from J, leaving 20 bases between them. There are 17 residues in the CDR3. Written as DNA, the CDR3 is TGTGCCAGCTACCCCCCCCCAGGTACTCGCTCTGGAAACACCATATATTTT. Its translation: CASYPPPGTRSGNTIYF.

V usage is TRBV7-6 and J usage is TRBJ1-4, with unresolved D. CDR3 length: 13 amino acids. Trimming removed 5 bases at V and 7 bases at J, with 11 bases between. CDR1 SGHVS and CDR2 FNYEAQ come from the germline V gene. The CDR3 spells CASSRFKGEKLFF. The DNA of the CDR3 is TGTGCCAGCAGCAGATTCAAGGGTGAAAAACTGTTTTTT.

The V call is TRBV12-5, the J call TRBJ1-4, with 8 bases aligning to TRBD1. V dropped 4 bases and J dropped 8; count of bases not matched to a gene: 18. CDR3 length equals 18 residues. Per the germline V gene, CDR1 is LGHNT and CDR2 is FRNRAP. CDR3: CASGSAPPRTGLREKLFF. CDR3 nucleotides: TGTGCTAGTGGTTCGGCTCCCCCTAGGACAGGGTTAAGGGAAAAACTGTTTTTT.

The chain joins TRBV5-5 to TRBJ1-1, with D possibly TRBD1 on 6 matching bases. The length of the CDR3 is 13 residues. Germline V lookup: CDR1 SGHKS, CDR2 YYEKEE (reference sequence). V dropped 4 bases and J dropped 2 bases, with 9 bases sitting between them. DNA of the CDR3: TGTGCCAGCAGCGTGGACAGAAACACTGAAGCTTTCTTT. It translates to CASSVDRNTEAFF.

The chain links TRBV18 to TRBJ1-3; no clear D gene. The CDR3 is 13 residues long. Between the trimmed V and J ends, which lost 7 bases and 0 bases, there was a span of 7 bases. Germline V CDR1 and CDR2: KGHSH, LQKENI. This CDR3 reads CASLVSSGNTIYF. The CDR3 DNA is TGTGCCAGCTTAGTCAGCTCTGGAAACACCATATATTTT.

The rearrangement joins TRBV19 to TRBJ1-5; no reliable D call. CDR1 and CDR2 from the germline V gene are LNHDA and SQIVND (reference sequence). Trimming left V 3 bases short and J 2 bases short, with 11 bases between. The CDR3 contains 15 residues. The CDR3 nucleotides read TGTGCCAGTAGTATGTCCCACGGAGGCAATCAGCCCCAGCATTTT. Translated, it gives CASSMSHGGNQPQHF.

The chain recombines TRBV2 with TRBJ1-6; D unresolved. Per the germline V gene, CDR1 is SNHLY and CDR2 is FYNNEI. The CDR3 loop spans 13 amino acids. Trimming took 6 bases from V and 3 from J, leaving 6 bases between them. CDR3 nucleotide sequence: TGTGCCAGCAGCCCAGGCTATAATTCACCCCTCCACTTT. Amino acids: CASSPGYNSPLHF.

CDR3 nucleotides: TGCGCCAGCAGCCGTACAGGAGGCCCGTACACTGAAGCTTTCTTT. Translating it yields CASSRTGGPYTEAFF. The chain employs TRBV4-1 and TRBJ1-1; D possibly corresponds to TRBD1 (5 bases). The CDR3 is 15 residues long. Per germline, CDR1 MGHRA and CDR2 YSYEKL. The germline V and J ends were trimmed by 4 bases and 3 bases, with 15 bases remaining between them.

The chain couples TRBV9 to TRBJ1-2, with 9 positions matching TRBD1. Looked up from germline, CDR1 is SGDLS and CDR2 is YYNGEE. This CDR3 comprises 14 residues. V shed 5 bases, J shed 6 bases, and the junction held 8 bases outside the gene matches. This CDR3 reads CASSPTQGADGYTF. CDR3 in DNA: TGTGCCAGCAGTCCAACACAGGGGGCGGATGGCTACACCTTC.

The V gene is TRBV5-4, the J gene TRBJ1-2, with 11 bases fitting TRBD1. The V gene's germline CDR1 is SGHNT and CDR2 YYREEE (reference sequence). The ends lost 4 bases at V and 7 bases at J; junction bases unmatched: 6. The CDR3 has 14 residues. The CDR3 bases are TGTGCCAGCAGCGCGGACAGGGGGCCGAGTGGCTACACCTTC. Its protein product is CASSADRGPSGYTF.

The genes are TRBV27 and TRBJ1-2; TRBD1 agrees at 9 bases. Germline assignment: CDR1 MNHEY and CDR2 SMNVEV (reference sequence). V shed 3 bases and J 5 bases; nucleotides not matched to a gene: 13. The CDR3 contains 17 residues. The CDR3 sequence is CASSLGTGRQGRYGYTF. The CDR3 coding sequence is TGTGCCAGCAGTTTGGGGACAGGGCGTCAAGGGCGGTATGGCTACACCTTC.

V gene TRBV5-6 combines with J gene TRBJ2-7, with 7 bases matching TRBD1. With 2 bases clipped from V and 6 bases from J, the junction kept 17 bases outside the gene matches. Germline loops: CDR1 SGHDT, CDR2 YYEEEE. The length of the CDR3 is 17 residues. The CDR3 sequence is CASSLYYGYRGHSEQYF. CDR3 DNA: TGTGCCAGCAGCTTATACTATGGGTATAGGGGGCATTCCGAGCAGTACTTC.

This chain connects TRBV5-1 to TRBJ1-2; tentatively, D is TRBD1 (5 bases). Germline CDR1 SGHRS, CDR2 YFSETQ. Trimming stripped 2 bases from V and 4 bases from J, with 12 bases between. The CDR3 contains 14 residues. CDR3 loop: CASSFDSGSYGYTF. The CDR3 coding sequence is TGCGCCAGCAGCTTTGATTCAGGGAGCTATGGCTACACCTTC.

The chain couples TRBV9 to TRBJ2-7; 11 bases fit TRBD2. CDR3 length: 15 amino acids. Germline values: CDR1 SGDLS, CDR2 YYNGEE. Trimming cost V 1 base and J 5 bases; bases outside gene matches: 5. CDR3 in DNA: TGTGCCAGCAGCGTAACTAGCGGGGGCCTCGACGAGCAGTACTTC. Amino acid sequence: CASSVTSGGLDEQYF.

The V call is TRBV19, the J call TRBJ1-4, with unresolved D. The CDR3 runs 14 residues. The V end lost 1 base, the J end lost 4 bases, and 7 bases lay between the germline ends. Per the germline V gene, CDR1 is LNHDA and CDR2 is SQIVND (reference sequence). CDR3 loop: CASSIGRLNEKLFF. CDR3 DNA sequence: TGTGCCAGTAGTATAGGCCGCCTTAATGAAAAACTGTTTTTT.

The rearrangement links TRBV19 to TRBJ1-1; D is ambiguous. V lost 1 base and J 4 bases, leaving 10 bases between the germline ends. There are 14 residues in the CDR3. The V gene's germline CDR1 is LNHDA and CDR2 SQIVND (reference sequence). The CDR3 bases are TGTGCCAGTAGTATAGCCGGCAGACTCACTGAAGCTTTCTTT. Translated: CASSIAGRLTEAFF.

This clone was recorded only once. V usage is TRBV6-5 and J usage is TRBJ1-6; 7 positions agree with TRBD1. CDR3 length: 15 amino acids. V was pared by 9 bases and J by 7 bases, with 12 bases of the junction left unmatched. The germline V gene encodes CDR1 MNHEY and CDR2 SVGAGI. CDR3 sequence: CASLRNRGGNSPLHF. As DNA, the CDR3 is TGTGCCAGTCTACGTAACAGGGGAGGGAATTCACCCCTCCACTTT.